The 15 T cell receptor beta chains in this list originate from one sample, sequenced in a study of cytomegalovirus exposure and HLA in healthy donors. The PCR was carried out with 60 Vbeta primers and 13 Jbeta primers. The table came from immunoSEQ multiplex PCR; TCRdb's copy has only in-frame clones and leaves some out. Of roughly 160,000 clones listed, roughly two thirds are singletons. Input material: PBMCs. These receptors came from a woman in her 30s in good health and CMV-seronegative.

This clone was observed a handful of times. The chain is built from TRBV27 and TRBJ2-1; 8 bases are a match to TRBD2. The CDR3 runs 14 residues. V was clipped by 5 bases and J by 7 bases; unmatched bases: 7. Looked up from germline, CDR1 is MNHEY and CDR2 is SMNVEV (reference sequence). CDR3 loop: CASSLPGLVNEQFF. The CDR3 coding sequence is TGTGCCAGCAGTCTTCCGGGACTAGTTAATGAGCAGTTCTTC.

V gene TRBV27 combines with J gene TRBJ2-7; 7 nucleotides match TRBD2. CDR1 is MNHEY and CDR2 is SMNVEV in the germline V gene (reference sequence). CDR3 length: 15 amino acids. V was pared by 4 bases and J by 3 bases, with 9 bases of the junction left unmatched. The CDR3 reads CASSSNAQRGYEQYF. The CDR3 nucleotides are TGTGCCAGCAGTTCAAATGCGCAGCGGGGCTACGAGCAGTACTTC.

This clone was detected only once. V is TRBV5-5 and J is TRBJ2-7, with TRBD1 matching 7 bases. The ends lost 3 bases at V and 1 base at J; junction bases unmatched: 4. CDR3 length: 14 residues. Germline CDR1 and CDR2: SGHKS and YYEKEE (reference sequence). The CDR3 spells CASSWGQPSYEQYF. In DNA form, the CDR3 reads TGTGCCAGCAGCTGGGGACAGCCTTCCTACGAGCAGTACTTC.

The rearrangement links TRBV9 to TRBJ2-3; tentative D call: TRBD1 (5 bases). The CDR3 loop spans 13 amino acids. Germline-derived CDR1 and CDR2 are SGDLS and YYNGEE. V lost 3 bases and J 1 base, leaving 6 bases between the germline ends. The CDR3 region has the DNA TGTGCCAGCAGCGAGACAGGCACAGATACGCAGTATTTT. Its protein product is CASSETGTDTQYF.

V gene TRBV5-4 combines with J gene TRBJ1-6; 7 positions agree with TRBD1. CDR1 and CDR2 (germline): SGHNT, YYREEE (reference sequence). This CDR3 has 15 amino acids. Trimming took 0 bases from V and 8 from J; bases not matched to a gene: 5. CDR3 residues: CASSLVGGQDSPLHF. The CDR3 bases are TGTGCCAGCAGCTTGGTAGGGGGCCAGGATTCACCCCTCCACTTT.

This chain links TRBV4-3 with TRBJ1-1; D is ambiguous. V lost 0 bases to trimming and J lost 1 base, with 15 bases between them. The germline CDR1 and CDR2 sequences are LGHNA and YSLEER. The CDR3 is 17 amino acids. This chain's CDR3 is CASSQDLGAIGNTEAFF. The CDR3 bases are TGCGCCAGCAGCCAAGATCTAGGTGCAATCGGGAACACTGAAGCTTTCTTT.

Written as DNA, the CDR3 is TGTGCCAGCAGGGACCGGGGGGAGGGTGAAGCTTTCTTT. This codes for CASRDRGEGEAFF. The V and J genes are TRBV5-4 and TRBJ1-1; TRBD1 might be the D (5 bases). V was shortened by 5 bases and J by 7 bases, with 15 bases between the two germline ends. The length of the CDR3 is 13 residues. The germline V gene encodes CDR1 SGHNT and CDR2 YYREEE (reference sequence).

This clone has only one observation. The chain carries TRBV4-2 and TRBJ2-1, with 9 bases that match TRBD2. CDR1 is LGHNA, CDR2 YNFKEQ, per germline. J lost 0 bases, V lost 4 bases, and 4 bases had no gene match. The CDR3 length is 16 residues. The CDR3 reads CASSLGSGSSYNEQFF. The CDR3 DNA reads TGTGCCAGCAGCCTGGGTAGCGGGAGCTCCTACAATGAGCAGTTCTTC.

The V call is TRBV9, the J call TRBJ1-4; 9 bases are shared with TRBD1. Germline V gene lookup returns CDR1 SGDLS and CDR2 YYNGEE. The CDR3 contains 16 residues. The V gene end was trimmed by 4 bases and the J gene end by 5 bases; junction bases not matched to a gene: 9. Written as DNA, the CDR3 is TGTGCCAGCAGCCGTGGGGACAGGGACCGGAATGAAAAACTGTTTTTT. Its protein is CASSRGDRDRNEKLFF.

The J gene is TRBJ1-5, the V gene TRBV6-6; no definite D call. Germline loops: CDR1 MNHNY, CDR2 SVGAGI (reference sequence). CDR3 length: 13 residues. Trimming took 4 bases from V and 5 from J, leaving 9 bases between them. DNA for the CDR3: TGTGCCAGCAGTTCCCGGTTCGATCAGCCCCAGCATTTT. Protein: CASSSRFDQPQHF.

V and J are TRBV19 and TRBJ2-3; 10 nucleotides match TRBD1. There are 18 residues in the CDR3. Germline trimming cut 4 bases from V and 7 bases from J; bases unmatched to any gene: 17. CDR1 is LNHDA and CDR2 is SQIVND in the germline V gene (reference sequence). CDR3 DNA sequence: TGTGCCAGTAGTACAAAAGCTTTAGGGACAGGGGCTCAATATACGCAGTATTTT. Protein product: CASSTKALGTGAQYTQYF.

V usage is TRBV19 and J usage is TRBJ2-7; D might be TRBD1 (5 bases). CDR3 length: 13 amino acids. V lost 5 bases and J 3 bases, leaving 11 bases between the germline ends. Germline values: CDR1 LNHDA, CDR2 SQIVND (reference sequence). The CDR3 DNA follows: TGTGCCAGTAGTTTCGGACAAAACTACGAGCAGTACTTC. It encodes CASSFGQNYEQYF.

This rearrangement joins TRBV5-4 to TRBJ2-7; D gene uncertain. This CDR3 contains 13 residues. V was cut by 2 bases and J by 2 bases, with 8 bases left in between. From germline, CDR1 is SGHNT and CDR2 YYREEE (reference sequence). The CDR3 DNA follows: TGTGCCAGCAGCTTTGCAGGAACCTACGAGCAGTACTTC. The encoded protein is CASSFAGTYEQYF.

The gene calls are TRBV5-1 and TRBJ1-6; D is unresolved. The CDR3 is made up of 15 amino acids. V dropped 7 bases and J dropped 6 bases, with 17 bases sitting between them. From germline, CDR1 is SGHRS and CDR2 YFSETQ. The CDR3 nucleotides read TGCGCCAGCTCCTATTCGGCGGCTCCTAATTCACCCCTCCACTTT. It codes for CASSYSAAPNSPLHF.

The chain carries TRBV9 and TRBJ2-1; 7 bases are shared with TRBD2. The CDR3 extends over 15 amino acids. CDR1 is SGDLS, CDR2 YYNGEE, per germline. The V and J ends lost 3 bases and 8 bases, in that order; junction bases with no gene match: 11. The CDR3 region is CASSAPGSGADEQFF. DNA for the CDR3: TGTGCCAGCAGCGCCCCAGGGAGCGGGGCCGATGAGCAGTTCTTC.